The 6 T cell receptor beta chains below come from one sample, sequenced in a study of blood T cells in healthy people across ages. Alongside a J-beta primer mix, a sample-barcoded 5' primer served in a second PCR lasting about 6 to 11 cycles. From the 5' RACE reads, TCRdb called clonotypes with MiXCR, one entry per CDR3 protein. The sample contains 800,000 to 950,000 distinct CDR3 sequences, about 37% of which appear only once. Specimen: blood. All receptors derive from a man between 18 and 35 years old in good health.

This clonotype has more than one count but fewer than ten. This chain connects TRBV6-5 to TRBJ1-1, with D possibly being TRBD1 (6 bases). Germline CDR1 and CDR2: MNHEY and SVGAGI. This CDR3 is built from 11 residues. Trimming removed 9 bases from V and 4 bases from J, with 9 bases in between. For the CDR3, the DNA is TGTGCCAGTGAACAGGGCACTGAAGCTTTCTTT. Translating it yields CASEQGTEAFF.

At least ten counts were recorded for this clonotype. V usage is TRBV10-3 and J usage is TRBJ1-2; D remains unclear. Germline V gene data show CDR1 as ENHRY and CDR2 as SYGVKD. The CDR3 has 13 amino acids. Trimming pared 7 bases from V and 2 bases from J, leaving 11 bases between. The DNA of the CDR3 is TGTGCCATCACGAGCGGGGTGAACTATGGCTACACCTTC. Translation: CAITSGVNYGYTF.

The chain has TRBV4-1 and TRBJ2-4, with D tentatively TRBD1 or TRBD2 (6 bases each). There are 15 residues in the CDR3. CDR1 is MGHRA, CDR2 YSYEKL, per germline. Between the trimmed V and J ends, which lost 1 base and 13 bases, there was a span of 20 bases. The CDR3, as DNA: TGCGCCAGCAGCCAAGTGGGGGGCTTTGATAATGAGCAGTACTTC. Protein product: CASSQVGGFDNEQYF.

The gene calls are TRBV7-8 and TRBJ1-2; possibly TRBD1 for D (6 bases). The CDR3 extends over 15 amino acids. Germline assignment: CDR1 SGHVS and CDR2 FQNEAQ. Trimming cost V 4 bases and J 0 bases, with 12 bases left between them. CDR3 DNA sequence: TGTGCCAGCAGCTGGGGGGGCCTAGCTAACTATGGCTACACCTTC. It is translated as CASSWGGLANYGYTF.

This clonotype turned up a few times. This rearrangement joins TRBV7-2 to TRBJ1-1; no definite D call. The ends were cut back, 1 base at V and 6 bases at J, with 6 bases in the middle. From germline, CDR1 is SGHTA and CDR2 FQGNSA. The CDR3 loop spans 12 amino acids. CDR3 protein: CASSLERPEAFF. The CDR3 nucleotides read TGTGCCAGCAGCTTAGAAAGACCTGAAGCTTTCTTT.

The sample holds a few counts of this clonotype. The chain couples TRBV6-5 to TRBJ1-6; the D gene is possibly TRBD1 (5 bases). The CDR3 spans 15 residues. The V gene lost 6 bases and the J gene lost 13 bases, with 22 bases spanning the gap. Germline loops: CDR1 MNHEY, CDR2 SVGAGI. This chain's CDR3 is CASSQLRDGSSPLHF. In DNA form, the CDR3 reads TGTGCCAGCAGCCAACTACGGGACGGATCCTCTCCCCTCCACTTT.